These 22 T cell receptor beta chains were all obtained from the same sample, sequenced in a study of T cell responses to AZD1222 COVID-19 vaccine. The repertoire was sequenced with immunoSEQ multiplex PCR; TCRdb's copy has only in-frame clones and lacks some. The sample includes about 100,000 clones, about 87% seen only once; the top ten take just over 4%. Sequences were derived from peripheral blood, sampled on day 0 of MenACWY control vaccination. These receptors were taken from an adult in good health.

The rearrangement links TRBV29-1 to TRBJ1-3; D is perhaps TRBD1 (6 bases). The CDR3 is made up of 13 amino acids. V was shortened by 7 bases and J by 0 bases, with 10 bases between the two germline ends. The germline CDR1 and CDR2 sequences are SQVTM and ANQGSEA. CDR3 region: CSAGTSSGNTIYF. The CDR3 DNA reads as TGCAGCGCCGGGACAAGCTCTGGAAACACCATATATTTT. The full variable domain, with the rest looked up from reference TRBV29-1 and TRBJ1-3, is SAVISQKPSRDICQRGTSLTIQCQVDSQVTMMFWYRQQPGQSLTLIATANQGSEATYESGFVIDKFPISRPNLTFSTLTVSNMSPEDSSIYLCSAGTSSGNTIYFGEGSWLTVV.

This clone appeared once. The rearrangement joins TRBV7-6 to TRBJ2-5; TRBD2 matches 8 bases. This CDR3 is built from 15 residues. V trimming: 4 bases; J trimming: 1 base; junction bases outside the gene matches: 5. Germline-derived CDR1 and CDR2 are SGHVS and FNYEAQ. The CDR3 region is CASSSGGTSQETQYF. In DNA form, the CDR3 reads TGTGCCAGCAGCTCCGGGGGGACTAGCCAAGAGACCCAGTACTTC.

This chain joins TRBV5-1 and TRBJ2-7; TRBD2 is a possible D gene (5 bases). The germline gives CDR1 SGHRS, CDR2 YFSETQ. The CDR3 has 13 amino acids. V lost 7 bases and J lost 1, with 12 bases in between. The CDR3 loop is CASGRVRSYEQYF. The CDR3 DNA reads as TGCGCCAGCGGGCGGGTTCGTTCCTACGAGCAGTACTTC.

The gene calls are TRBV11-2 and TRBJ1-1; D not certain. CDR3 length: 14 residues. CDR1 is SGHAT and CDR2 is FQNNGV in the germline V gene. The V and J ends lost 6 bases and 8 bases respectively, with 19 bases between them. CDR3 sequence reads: CASRPLGKGFEAFF. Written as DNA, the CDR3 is TGTGCCAGCAGACCGCTAGGGAAAGGGTTCGAAGCTTTCTTT.

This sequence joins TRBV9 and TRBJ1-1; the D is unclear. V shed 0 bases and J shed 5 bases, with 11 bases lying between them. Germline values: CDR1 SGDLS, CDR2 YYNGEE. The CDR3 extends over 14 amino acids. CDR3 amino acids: CASSVGGRGTEAFF. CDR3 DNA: TGTGCCAGCAGCGTAGGCGGCAGAGGGACTGAAGCTTTCTTT.

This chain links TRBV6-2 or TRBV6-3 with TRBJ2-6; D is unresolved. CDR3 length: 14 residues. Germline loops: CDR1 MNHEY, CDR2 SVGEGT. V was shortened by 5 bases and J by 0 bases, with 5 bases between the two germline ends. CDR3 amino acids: CASSQTSGANVLTF. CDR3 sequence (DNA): TGTGCCAGCAGTCAGACCTCTGGGGCCAACGTCCTGACTTTC.

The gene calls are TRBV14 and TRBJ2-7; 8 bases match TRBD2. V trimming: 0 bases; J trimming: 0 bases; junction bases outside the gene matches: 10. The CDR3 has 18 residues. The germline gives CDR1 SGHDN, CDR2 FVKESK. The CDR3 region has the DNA TGTGCCAGCAGCCAAGATAAGTTTCTGGCGGGGGGCTCCTACGAGCAGTACTTC. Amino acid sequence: CASSQDKFLAGGSYEQYF.

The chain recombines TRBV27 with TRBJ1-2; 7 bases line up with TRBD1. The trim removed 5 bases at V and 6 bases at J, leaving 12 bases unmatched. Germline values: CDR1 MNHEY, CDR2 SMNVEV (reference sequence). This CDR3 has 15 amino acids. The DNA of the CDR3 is TGTGCCAGCAGTATCGAACCGACAGGGTCAAATGGCTACACCTTC. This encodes CASSIEPTGSNGYTF.

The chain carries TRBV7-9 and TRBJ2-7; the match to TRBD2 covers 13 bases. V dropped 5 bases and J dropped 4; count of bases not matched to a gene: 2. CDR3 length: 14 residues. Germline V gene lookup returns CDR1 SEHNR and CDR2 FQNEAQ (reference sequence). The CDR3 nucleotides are TGTGCCAGCAGCACACTAGCGGGGGGGTACGAGCAGTACTTC. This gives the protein CASSTLAGGYEQYF.

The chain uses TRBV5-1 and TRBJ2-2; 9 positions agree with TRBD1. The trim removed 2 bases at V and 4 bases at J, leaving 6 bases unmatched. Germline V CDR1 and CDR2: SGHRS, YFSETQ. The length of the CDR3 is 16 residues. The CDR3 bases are TGCGCCAGCAGCTTTACAGGGGGCGCGGGCACCGGGGAGCTGTTTTTT. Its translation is CASSFTGGAGTGELFF.

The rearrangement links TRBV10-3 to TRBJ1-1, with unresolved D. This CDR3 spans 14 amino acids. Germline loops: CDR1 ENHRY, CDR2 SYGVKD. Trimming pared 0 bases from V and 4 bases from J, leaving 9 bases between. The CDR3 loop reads CAISESNSGTEAFF. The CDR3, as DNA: TGTGCCATCAGTGAGTCGAATTCGGGCACTGAAGCTTTCTTT.

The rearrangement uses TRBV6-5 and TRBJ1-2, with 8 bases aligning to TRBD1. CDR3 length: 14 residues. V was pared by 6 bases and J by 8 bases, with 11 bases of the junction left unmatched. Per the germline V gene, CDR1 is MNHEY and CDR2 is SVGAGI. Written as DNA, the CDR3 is TGTGCCAGCAGAGAGACAGGGGCCGAGAGGGGCTACACCTTC. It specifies CASRETGAERGYTF.

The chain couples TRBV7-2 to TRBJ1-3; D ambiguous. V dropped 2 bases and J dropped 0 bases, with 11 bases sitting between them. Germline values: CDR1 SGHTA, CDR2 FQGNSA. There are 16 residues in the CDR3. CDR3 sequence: CASSLSTLSSGNTIYF. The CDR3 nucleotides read TGTGCCAGCAGCTTAAGTACCCTGAGCTCTGGAAACACCATATATTTT. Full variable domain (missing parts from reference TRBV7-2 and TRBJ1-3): GAGVSQSPSNKVTEKGKDVELRCDPISGHTALYWYRQSLGQGLEFLIYFQGNSAPDKSGLPSDRFSAERTGGSVSTLTIQRTQQEDSAVYLCASSLSTLSSGNTIYFGEGSWLTVV.

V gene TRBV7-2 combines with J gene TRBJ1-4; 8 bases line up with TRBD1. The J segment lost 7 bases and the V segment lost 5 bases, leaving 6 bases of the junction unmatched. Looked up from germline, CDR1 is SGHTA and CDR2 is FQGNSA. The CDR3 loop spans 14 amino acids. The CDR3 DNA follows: TGTGCCAGCAGCCTGGGACAGGCGGGTGAAAAACTGTTTTTT. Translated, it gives CASSLGQAGEKLFF. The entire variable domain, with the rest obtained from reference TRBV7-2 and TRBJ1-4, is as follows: GAGVSQSPSNKVTEKGKDVELRCDPISGHTALYWYRQSLGQGLEFLIYFQGNSAPDKSGLPSDRFSAERTGGSVSTLTIQRTQQEDSAVYLCASSLGQAGEKLFFGSGTQLSVL.

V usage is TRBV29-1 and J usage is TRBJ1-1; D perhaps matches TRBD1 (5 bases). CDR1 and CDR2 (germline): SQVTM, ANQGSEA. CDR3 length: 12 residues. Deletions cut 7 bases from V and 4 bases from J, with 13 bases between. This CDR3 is CSASAGGTEAFF. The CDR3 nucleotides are TGCAGCGCCTCCGCCGGGGGCACTGAAGCTTTCTTT.

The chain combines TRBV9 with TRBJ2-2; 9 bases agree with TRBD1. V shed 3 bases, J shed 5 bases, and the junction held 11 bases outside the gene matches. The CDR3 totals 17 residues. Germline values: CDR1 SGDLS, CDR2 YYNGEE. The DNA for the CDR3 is TGTGCCAGCAGCGCCGGTACAGGGGGCGTAAGAACCGGGGAGCTGTTTTTT. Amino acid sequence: CASSAGTGGVRTGELFF.

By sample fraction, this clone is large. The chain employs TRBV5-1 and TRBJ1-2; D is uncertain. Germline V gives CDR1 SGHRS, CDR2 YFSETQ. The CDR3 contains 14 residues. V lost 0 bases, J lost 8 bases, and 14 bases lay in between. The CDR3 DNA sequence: TGCGCCAGCAGCTTGGGGCGGACGCTTAAGGGCTACACCTTC. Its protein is CASSLGRTLKGYTF. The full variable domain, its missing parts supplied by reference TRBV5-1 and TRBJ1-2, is KAGVTQTPRYLIKTRGQQVTLSCSPISGHRSVSWYQQTPGQGLQFLFEYFSETQRNKGNFPGRFSGRQFSNSRSEMNVSTLELGDSALYLCASSLGRTLKGYTFGSGTRLTVV.

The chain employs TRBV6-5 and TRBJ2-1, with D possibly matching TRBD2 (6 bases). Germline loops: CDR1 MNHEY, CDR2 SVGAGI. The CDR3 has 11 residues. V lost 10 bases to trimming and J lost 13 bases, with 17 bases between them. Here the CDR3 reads CATGRGDSQFF. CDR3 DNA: TGTGCCACCGGGCGTGGGGACTCCCAGTTCTTC.

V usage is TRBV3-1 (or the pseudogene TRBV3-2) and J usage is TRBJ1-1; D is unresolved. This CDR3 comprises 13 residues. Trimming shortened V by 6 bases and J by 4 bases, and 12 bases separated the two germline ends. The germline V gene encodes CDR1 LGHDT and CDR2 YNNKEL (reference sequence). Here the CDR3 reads CASSSDRATEAFF. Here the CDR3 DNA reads TGTGCCAGCAGTTCGGACCGGGCCACTGAAGCTTTCTTT.

The CDR3, as DNA: TGTGCCAGTAGTTTCGTTTCCGGGGGCCAATCACCCCTCCACTTT. It codes for CASSFVSGGQSPLHF. V and J are TRBV19 and TRBJ1-6; TRBD1 is a possible D gene (6 bases). CDR1 is LNHDA and CDR2 is SQIVND in the germline V gene (reference sequence). The CDR3 covers 15 residues. Between the trimmed V and J ends, which lost 5 bases and 10 bases, there was a span of 18 bases.

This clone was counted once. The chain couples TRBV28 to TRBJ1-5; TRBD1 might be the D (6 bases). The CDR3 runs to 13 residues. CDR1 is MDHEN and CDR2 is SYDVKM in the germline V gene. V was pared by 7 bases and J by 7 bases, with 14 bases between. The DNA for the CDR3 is TGTGCCAGCACCCCAGGGGATTACCAGCCCCAGCATTTT. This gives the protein CASTPGDYQPQHF.

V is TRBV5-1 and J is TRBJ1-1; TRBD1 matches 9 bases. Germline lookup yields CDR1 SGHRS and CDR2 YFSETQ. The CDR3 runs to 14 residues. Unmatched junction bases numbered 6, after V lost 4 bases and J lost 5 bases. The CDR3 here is CASSRGQGRTEAFF. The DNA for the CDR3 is TGCGCCAGCAGCCGCGGACAGGGGAGGACTGAAGCTTTCTTT.